The 14 T cell receptor beta chains below were found in one sample sequenced in a study of T cell responses to AZD1222 COVID-19 vaccine. Sequencing used immunoSEQ multiplex PCR; TCRdb keeps in-frame clones, though not all of them. The table shows about 96,000 clones, with 80% to 90% occurring only once. Sample: peripheral blood, taken on day 0 of AZD1222 vaccination. All receptors derive from an adult in good health.

Concerning this clone itself: The junction departs from the called germline gene at one end, perhaps through a read error. This chain joins TRBV28 and TRBJ1-1, with D maybe TRBD1 (6 bases). CDR1 is MDHEN and CDR2 is SYDVKM in the germline V gene. CDR3 length equals 12 residues. As DNA, the CDR3 is TGTGCCAACAGTCTCGACAGGAGGCGAGCTTTCTTT. Its protein is CANSLDRRRAFF.

This clone has just a few counts. The chain joins TRBV6-6 to TRBJ1-5, with a tentative D call TRBD1 (6 bases). The germline V and J ends were trimmed by 0 bases and 5 bases, with 8 bases remaining between them. This CDR3 contains 14 residues. CDR1 and CDR2 from the germline V gene are MNHNY and SVGAGI (reference sequence). The CDR3 coding sequence is TGTGCCAGCAGTTACTCAGGGGGGGATCAGCCCCAGCATTTT. It is translated as CASSYSGGDQPQHF.

The gene calls are TRBV7-2 and TRBJ2-7, with 8 bases identical to TRBD1. This CDR3 spans 13 amino acids. Unmatched junction bases numbered 6, after V lost 5 bases and J lost 6 bases. The germline V gene encodes CDR1 SGHTA and CDR2 FQGNSA. For the CDR3, the DNA is TGTGCCAGCAGCCTAACAGGGGGAGGCGAGCAGTACTTC. Translating gives CASSLTGGGEQYF.

The DNA of the CDR3 is TGCGCCAGCAGCTTTGTCAGGGGGTTGGGGAATGAGCAGTTCTTC. Amino acid sequence: CASSFVRGLGNEQFF. V and J are TRBV5-1 and TRBJ2-1, with 7 bases fitting TRBD1. The CDR3 loop spans 15 amino acids. Germline V gene data show CDR1 as SGHRS and CDR2 as YFSETQ. V trimming: 2 bases; J trimming: 7 bases; junction bases outside the gene matches: 9.

The CDR3 protein is CSVVTGQETQYF. DNA for the CDR3: TGCAGCGTTGTTACAGGACAAGAGACCCAGTACTTC. The gene calls are TRBV29-1 and TRBJ2-5; tentatively, D is TRBD1 (5 bases). This CDR3 is 12 amino acids long. CDR1 and CDR2 (germline): SQVTM, ANQGSEA. Trimming took off 4 bases at V and 2 bases at J, with 8 bases between the two ends.

This clone was seen just once. The genes are TRBV7-3 and TRBJ2-7, with 8 bases aligning to TRBD2. The CDR3 sequence is 13 residues long. J was trimmed by 2 bases and V by 5 bases; bases with no gene match: 2. CDR1 SGHTA and CDR2 FQGTGA come from the germline V gene. DNA for the CDR3: TGTGCCAGCAGCCCCGGGGGGGCCTACGAGCAGTACTTC. This codes for CASSPGGAYEQYF.

The chain joins TRBV19 to TRBJ1-1; no reliable D call. Trimming cost V 4 bases and J 1 base, with 16 bases left between them. The germline CDR1 and CDR2 sequences are LNHDA and SQIVND (reference sequence). The CDR3 loop spans 16 amino acids. In DNA, the CDR3 is TGTGCCAGTAGTAACCTTGGATGGCGCGGGAACACTGAAGCTTTCTTT. This sequence encodes CASSNLGWRGNTEAFF.

J is TRBJ2-3 and V is TRBV7-2; 12 bases align to TRBD2. With 2 bases clipped from V and 6 bases from J, the junction kept 3 bases outside the gene matches. The V gene's germline CDR1 is SGHTA and CDR2 FQGNSA. This CDR3 has 15 amino acids. CDR3 DNA: TGTGCCAGCAGCTTATGGGGACTAGCGGGTGATACGCAGTATTTT. Encoded protein: CASSLWGLAGDTQYF. The variable domain in full, with the rest retrieved from reference TRBV7-2 and TRBJ2-3, is GAGVSQSPSNKVTEKGKDVELRCDPISGHTALYWYRQSLGQGLEFLIYFQGNSAPDKSGLPSDRFSAERTGGSVSTLTIQRTQQEDSAVYLCASSLWGLAGDTQYFGPGTRLTVL.

This clone was recorded once. This sequence joins TRBV19 and TRBJ1-5, with D unresolved. The CDR3 has 15 amino acids. Trimming cost V 2 bases and J 1 base, with 9 bases left between them. In germline, CDR1 is LNHDA, CDR2 SQIVND (reference sequence). In DNA, the CDR3 is TGTGCCAGTAGTATATCGGGGAAGAGCAATCAGCCCCAGCATTTT. This sequence encodes CASSISGKSNQPQHF.

This chain uses TRBV6-5 with TRBJ1-6, with unresolved D. Looked up from germline, CDR1 is MNHEY and CDR2 is SVGAGI. The CDR3 consists of 14 residues. V lost 6 bases to trimming and J lost 0 bases, with 6 bases between them. CDR3 DNA sequence: TGTGCCAGCAGGGGAGGCTCCTATAATTCACCCCTCCACTTT. Its protein is CASRGGSYNSPLHF.

The rearrangement links TRBV6-2 or TRBV6-3 to TRBJ2-5; 10 bases fit TRBD1. From germline, CDR1 is MNHEY and CDR2 SVGEGT. The CDR3 is made up of 14 amino acids. V lost 5 bases and J lost 5; bases outside the gene matches: 5. CDR3 amino acids: CASSKRTGGETQYF. The CDR3 nucleotides read TGTGCCAGCAGTAAGCGGACAGGGGGGGAGACCCAGTACTTC.

This clone was picked up one time. This chain uses TRBV11-2 with TRBJ2-2, with D unclear. V lost 4 bases and J 4 bases, leaving 7 bases between the germline ends. The length of the CDR3 is 13 residues. The germline CDR1 and CDR2 sequences are SGHAT and FQNNGV. The CDR3 region is CASSSLRTGELFF. The CDR3 DNA is TGTGCCAGCAGCTCCCTGCGCACCGGGGAGCTGTTTTTT.

V gene TRBV6-6 combines with J gene TRBJ2-7; D might be TRBD2 (5 bases). CDR1 MNHNY and CDR2 SVGAGI come from the germline V gene (reference sequence). The CDR3 runs 15 residues. V lost 0 bases, J lost 2 bases, and 11 bases lay in between. The CDR3: CASSYSSGGTYEQYF. Written as DNA, the CDR3 is TGTGCCAGCAGTTACTCGAGCGGCGGAACCTACGAGCAGTACTTC.

The rearrangement links TRBV6-2 or TRBV6-3 to TRBJ1-3, with D maybe TRBD1 (6 bases). Trimming removed 5 bases at V and 0 bases at J, with 11 bases between. Germline values: CDR1 MNHEY, CDR2 SVGEGT. The CDR3 runs 15 residues. CDR3 DNA: TGTGCCAGCAGTCGGGGGCGAAGCTCTGGAAACACCATATATTTT. This sequence encodes CASSRGRSSGNTIYF.